The present entry profiles one T cell receptor (beta chain) with its context. The target antigen is unknown. Profiling relied on immunoSEQ multiplex PCR, and the TCRdb table lists in-frame clones only, not all of them. The sample shows 80,000 or so clones, 80% to 95% of them seen only once. These data belong to a study of T cell responses to AZD1222 COVID-19 vaccine. General study findings and limits: Spike-specific TCR breadth and depth rose after two AZD1222 doses. Most donors were white British, females outnumbered males, and clonal diversity was possibly underestimated.

The CDR3 extends over 12 amino acids. Germline-derived CDR1 and CDR2 are SNHLY and FYNNEI. Trimming took off 6 bases at V and 14 bases at J, with 17 bases between the two ends. This sequence was found in an adult in good health. The chain is built from TRBV2 and TRBJ2-1, with D perhaps being TRBD1 or TRBD2 (6 bases each). Source: peripheral blood, taken on day 0 of MenACWY control vaccination. The CDR3 spells CASSRDGGREFF. As DNA, the CDR3 is TGTGCCAGCAGCAGAGATGGGGGGCGTGAGTTCTTC.